This entry lists 26 T cell receptor beta chains sequenced from one sample in a study of regulatory T cells in long-lasting Graves disease. The time point here: newly diagnosed GD, antithyroid drugs for less than 3 months. PBMCs provided the RNA from which the TCR library was made. Building the TCR beta libraries relied on iRepertoire HTBI primers, and CDR3 regions underwent Arm-PCR. MiXCR was run by TCRdb on the multiplex PCR reads, yielding one entry per CDR3 protein. The table lists about 540,000 distinct CDR3 sequences, roughly 13% of them singletons. This sample was also put to use in a study of T cells in Graves' hyperthyroidism and ophthalmopathy.

The sequenced sample was peripheral blood mononuclear cells (PBMCs), obtained at new diagnosis, from a patient treated with antithyroid drugs. All receptors come from a man aged 25-45 years with Graves disease.

This clonotype was recorded at least ten times. This rearrangement joins TRBV2 to TRBJ2-5, with TRBD2 matching over 7 bases. Germline V gives CDR1 SNHLY, CDR2 FYNNEI. Trimming cost V 3 bases and J 2 bases; bases outside gene matches: 6. This CDR3 comprises 15 residues. The CDR3 loop is CASSDGRREQETQYF. DNA for the CDR3: TGTGCCAGCAGTGACGGTCGGCGGGAGCAAGAGACCCAGTACTTC.

With regard to this clonotype: A much bigger clone sits one base away, suggesting this may be a read error. The chain joins TRBV18 to TRBJ2-1; D might be TRBD1 (7 bases). This CDR3 has 16 residues. The V and J ends lost 0 bases and 6 bases respectively, with 15 bases between them. Germline V lookup: CDR1 KGHSH, CDR2 LQKENI. CDR3 region: CASSPPRRGQFNEQFF. CDR3 bases: TGTGCCAGCTCACCACCAAGGAGGGGGCAGTTCAATGAGCAGTTCTTC.

This sequence joins TRBV19 and TRBJ2-1; the match to TRBD2 covers 9 bases. Germline V gene sequence: CDR1 LNHDA, CDR2 SQIVND (reference sequence). V lost 5 bases, J lost 5 bases, and 10 bases stayed unmatched. The CDR3 totals 16 residues. The CDR3 sequence: CASSLKGLAENNEQFF. The CDR3 DNA reads as TGTGCCAGTAGTTTGAAGGGACTAGCTGAAAACAATGAGCAGTTCTTC.

V is TRBV9 and J is TRBJ2-7; 9 nucleotides line up with TRBD1. The CDR3 loop spans 13 amino acids. CDR1 is SGDLS, CDR2 YYNGEE, per germline. V shed 5 bases and J 5 bases; nucleotides not matched to a gene: 5. This CDR3 is CASSIQGADEQYF. CDR3 nucleotides: TGTGCCAGCAGTATACAGGGGGCGGACGAGCAGTACTTC.

The table lists this clonotype with many counts. The rearrangement joins TRBV7-3 to TRBJ2-3; 10 bases agree with TRBD2. CDR1 is SGHTA, CDR2 FQGTGA, per germline. The junction had 4 bases not matched to a gene; V was cut back by 5 bases and J by 5 bases. The CDR3 totals 14 residues. As DNA, the CDR3 is TGTGCCAGCAGCCCCCTAGCGGGAGAAGATACGCAGTATTTT. Protein sequence: CASSPLAGEDTQYF.

Only a few counts were recorded for this clonotype. The chain is built from TRBV14 and TRBJ2-1; 7 bases map to TRBD1. The CDR3 extends over 16 amino acids. V trimming: 4 bases; J trimming: 6 bases; junction bases outside the gene matches: 12. CDR1 and CDR2 (germline): SGHDN, FVKESK. The CDR3 region is CASSPVTGPRGNEQFF. As DNA, the CDR3 is TGTGCCAGCAGCCCCGTGACAGGGCCACGGGGCAATGAGCAGTTCTTC.

The CDR3 bases are TGTGCCAGCACCCTAGCTCCTCCCCACTTCAATGAGCAGTTCTTC. Amino acid sequence: CASTLAPPHFNEQFF. This chain connects TRBV27 to TRBJ2-1; weak D call: TRBD2 (5 bases). Germline V gene sequence: CDR1 MNHEY, CDR2 SMNVEV (reference sequence). The CDR3 contains 15 residues. Trimming took 7 bases from V and 6 from J, leaving 19 bases between them.

This clonotype was seen ten or more times. This sequence joins TRBV7-3 and TRBJ2-5, with a weak D call TRBD2 (6 bases). The CDR3 has 14 residues. Germline assignment: CDR1 SGHTA and CDR2 FQGTGA. The ends were cut back, 2 bases at V and 5 bases at J, with 12 bases in the middle. The CDR3 DNA reads as TGTGCCAGCAGCTTACCGGGAGTTCGGGAGACCCAGTACTTC. Its protein product is CASSLPGVRETQYF.

This clonotype was observed a few times. This chain connects TRBV12-3 or TRBV12-4 to TRBJ2-3; 7 bases map to TRBD2. J gave up 5 bases and V 5 bases, and 10 bases lay outside the gene matches. CDR3 length: 15 residues. The CDR3 DNA is TGTGCCAGCAGTCCTCTAGCGGTGGTGATAGATACGCAGTATTTT. Protein product: CASSPLAVVIDTQYF.

This clonotype was seen many times. This sequence joins TRBV12-3 or TRBV12-4 and TRBJ1-5, with a possible D match to TRBD1 (5 bases). The CDR3 totals 14 residues. The V and J ends lost 3 bases and 2 bases respectively, with 8 bases between them. CDR3 DNA sequence: TGTGCCAGCAGTTTCAGGGTAGGCAATCAGCCCCAGCATTTT. Amino acid sequence: CASSFRVGNQPQHF.

The V and J genes are TRBV5-1 and TRBJ2-7, with D tentatively TRBD1 (7 bases). The germline gives CDR1 SGHRS, CDR2 YFSETQ. This CDR3 contains 15 residues. V lost 4 bases and J 6 bases, leaving 20 bases between the germline ends. The CDR3 is CASSPGGQPGTEQYF. CDR3 DNA: TGCGCCAGCAGCCCCGGGGGACAGCCGGGAACCGAGCAGTACTTC.

The rearrangement links TRBV4-1 to TRBJ2-7; D is unclear. The CDR3 consists of 15 residues. Germline loops: CDR1 MGHRA, CDR2 YSYEKL. V lost 1 base and J 0 bases, leaving 10 bases between the germline ends. CDR3 bases: TGCGCCAGCAGCCAAGCCAGGATGAGCTCCTACGAGCAGTACTTC. Its protein is CASSQARMSSYEQYF.

To note about this clonotype: A clone one base away is much larger, so this may be a read error. The genes are TRBV5-1 and TRBJ2-1; TRBD1 agrees at 8 bases. The germline gives CDR1 SGHRS, CDR2 YFSETQ. There are 14 residues in the CDR3. The CDR3 spells CARSLGQGPEEQFF. In DNA, the CDR3 is TGCGCCCGCAGTTTAGGACAGGGACCTGAGGAGCAGTTCTTC.

The V gene is TRBV20-1, the J gene TRBJ2-2; 8 bases agree with TRBD1. V lost 5 bases and J lost 4; bases outside the gene matches: 3. This CDR3 region has 13 residues. Germline V gives CDR1 DFQATT, CDR2 SNEGSKA (reference sequence). The CDR3 DNA is TGCAGTGCTTCACAGGGGGGCACCGGGGAGCTGTTTTTT. Its translation is CSASQGGTGELFF.

The chain couples TRBV6-9 to TRBJ2-3, with 14 bases lining up with TRBD2. V trimming: 3 bases; J trimming: 2 bases; junction bases outside the gene matches: 7. This CDR3 region has 18 residues. CDR1 and CDR2 (germline): MNHGY, SVAAGI. The CDR3: CASSYPRGLAGVTDTQYF. DNA of the CDR3: TGTGCCAGCAGTTACCCCCGGGGACTAGCGGGAGTCACAGATACGCAGTATTTT.

This clonotype was counted many times. The chain carries TRBV10-3 and TRBJ1-2; a possible D gene is TRBD1 (6 bases). Germline V CDR1 and CDR2: ENHRY, SYGVKD. This CDR3 has 14 residues. The ends were cut back, 10 bases at V and 6 bases at J, with 21 bases in the middle. The CDR3 reads CATKAGRGSDGYTF. For the CDR3, the DNA is TGTGCCACCAAAGCCGGCAGGGGAAGTGATGGCTACACCTTC.

This clonotype showed up just a few times. This rearrangement joins TRBV19 to TRBJ1-5, with D maybe TRBD1 (6 bases). The V gene's germline CDR1 is LNHDA and CDR2 SQIVND (reference sequence). The CDR3 totals 16 residues. Trimming left V 1 base short and J 8 bases short, with 18 bases between. DNA of the CDR3: TGTGCCAGTAGTATAGTCCGCCGGGACAAGGATGAGCCCCAGCATTTT. It codes for CASSIVRRDKDEPQHF.

About this clonotype itself: The junction shows a germline mismatch at one end, possibly a read error. The rearrangement uses TRBV5-1 and TRBJ2-5; D might be TRBD1 (5 bases). This CDR3 contains 14 residues. CDR1 is SGHRS, CDR2 YFSETQ, per germline. Here the CDR3 reads CASSLGADQETQYF. DNA of the CDR3: TGTGCCAGCAGCCTTGGGGCGGATCAAGAGACCCAGTACTTC.

This clonotype was counted between two and nine times. The chain uses TRBV3-1 and TRBJ2-7; 8 bases are shared with TRBD1. Germline CDR1 reads LGHDT; CDR2 reads YNNKEL (reference sequence). The CDR3 is 15 amino acids. The V gene end was trimmed by 7 bases and the J gene end by 3 bases; junction bases not matched to a gene: 11. CDR3 bases: TGTGCCAGCACCCTCCGGGACAGGAACTTCTACGAGCAGTACTTC. Its translation is CASTLRDRNFYEQYF.

This clonotype has only a few counts. This rearrangement joins TRBV11-3 to TRBJ2-3; a weak D match, TRBD2 (5 bases). Germline values: CDR1 SGHNT, CDR2 YENEEA. CDR3 length equals 14 residues. V lost 4 bases, J lost 6 bases, and 14 bases lay in between. The CDR3 DNA follows: TGTGCCAGCAGCTCCGCGGGCCTTGGGGATACGCAGTATTTT. This translates into CASSSAGLGDTQYF.

This clonotype appeared many times. The chain has TRBV27 and TRBJ2-1; 10 nucleotides align to TRBD1. CDR3 length: 16 residues. Germline V gives CDR1 MNHEY, CDR2 SMNVEV (reference sequence). Trimming at V came to 4 bases and at J to 6 bases, leaving 9 bases not matched to a gene. DNA for the CDR3: TGTGCCAGCAGTTCCCCCGGGACAGGGGACCTCAATGAGCAGTTCTTC. Protein product: CASSSPGTGDLNEQFF.

This clonotype was seen at least ten times. This chain's CDR3 is CASSPVAGGPDTQYF. Here the CDR3 DNA reads TGTGCCAGCAGCCCCGTAGCGGGAGGCCCAGATACGCAGTATTTT. The J gene is TRBJ2-3, the V gene TRBV11-3, with 10 positions matching TRBD2. The CDR3 consists of 15 residues. Per the germline V gene, CDR1 is SGHNT and CDR2 is YENEEA. The V gene end was trimmed by 5 bases and the J gene end by 4 bases; junction bases not matched to a gene: 6.

This clonotype was detected a few times. The chain has TRBV12-3 or TRBV12-4 and TRBJ2-1; 8 bases match TRBD2. The CDR3 is 14 amino acids. Trimming removed 2 bases from V and 7 bases from J; junction bases left unmatched: 4. The chain's CDR3 is CASSLMGLGNEQFF. CDR3 nucleotide sequence: TGTGCCAGCAGTTTAATGGGACTAGGGAATGAGCAGTTCTTC.

This clonotype showed up many times. The chain recombines TRBV30 with TRBJ2-3, with D possibly being TRBD1 (5 bases). V gave up 5 bases and J gave up 0 bases, with 15 bases separating them. Germline V gene sequence: CDR1 GTSNPN, CDR2 SVGIG (reference sequence). This CDR3 spans 15 amino acids. CDR3 region: CAWGRGGGSTDTQYF. Written as DNA, the CDR3 is TGTGCCTGGGGAAGGGGCGGTGGGAGCACAGATACGCAGTATTTT.

As for this clonotype: Given a much more abundant clone one base away, this may be a read error. The V gene is TRBV7-2, the J gene TRBJ2-3; D might be TRBD1 (5 bases). Germline CDR1 reads SGHTA; CDR2 reads FQGNSA. The CDR3 totals 16 residues. This chain's CDR3 is CASSLVAALSTGTQYF. As DNA, the CDR3 is TGTGCCAGCAGCTTAGTGGCAGCTCTTAGCACAGGTACGCAGTATTTT.

The genes are TRBV3-1 and TRBJ2-7; a weak D match, TRBD2 (5 bases). The V end was cut by 7 bases, the J end by 2 bases, with 12 bases between. The CDR3 is 13 amino acids. Germline V CDR1 and CDR2: LGHDT, YNNKEL (reference sequence). CDR3 nucleotides: TGTGCCAGCACTCCGGACGGGGCCTACGAGCAGTACTTC. Its translation: CASTPDGAYEQYF.